The following is a T cell receptor beta chain sequence with its context. Its antigen has not been determined. Per-nucleotide qualities are absent, and no much larger clonotype sits a single base away. Library preparation employed 5' RACE. These reads were obtained on an Illumina HiSeq 2000. Template switching added a universal primer binding site, and the final cDNA carried a unique molecular identifier that allowed TCR cDNA molecules to be counted accurately. Specific primers in the conserved constant-segment region were used to synthesize first-strand cDNA for the TCR alpha and beta chains. To control for contamination, every cDNA library was double barcoded, receiving both a SMART-Mk sample barcode and Illumina barcodes. TruSeq adapter sequences along with Illumina sample barcodes were introduced in two successive PCR steps. The TCR alpha and beta cDNA libraries were sequenced on the Illumina HiSeq platform using custom primers. On the authors' methods: MiGEC processed the raw reads to extract unique molecular identifiers, while MiXCR was used to determine the CDR3 positions. Recombination models were inferred per individual with the repgenHMM and IGoR tools using an EM algorithm. The analysis of shared clonotypes was done with the tcR package in R, with sharing normalized by the product of cloneset sizes. To study raw recombination without the effects of thymic and clonal selection, out-of-frame nonproductive sequences were analyzed. The raw public reads went through TCRdb reprocessing: fastp at Q25, MiXCR clone calling, in-frame beta chains kept. Rows are unified per CDR3 protein, each entry keeping the most common DNA and genes. TCRdb's processing, not the authors', yielded these V and J calls. This sample lists around 300,000 distinct CDR3 sequences; more than 6.5% were detected once. Of the sample, roughly 2% falls within the top ten clones.

The data stem from a study of identical twins (dated by TCRdb to the mid-2010s). A note on the overall study: To test whether fetal clonotypes persist, this study deep-sequenced TCR alpha and beta repertoires from monozygotic twins, from unrelated adults of various ages, and from cord blood. Replicate twin experiments were performed at different times using different library preparation protocols to rule out contamination.

All donors were healthy Caucasians. Three pairs of female monozygotic twins, all aged roughly 18 to 30 years, made up the twin cohort. Using Miltenyi CD45RO+ enrichment and human naive T-cell isolation kits, memory (CD45RO+) and naive T cells were isolated from PBMC. Overall study results and their limits: Invariant T cells such as MAIT and iNKT could partly confound zero-insertion analyses, though diverse VJ usage argued against this for most clonotypes. The excess sharing between twins in beta out-of-frame sequences was weaker because fewer shared sequences reduced the signal-to-noise ratio. Compared with coincidental sharing between unrelated individuals, out-of-frame TCR alpha sequences shared between twins had an excess of sequences with low generation probability. In monozygotic twins, out-of-frame TCR alpha sharing was systematically underestimated by recombination models, although the models agreed with sharing between unrelated individuals. Because the same donors could not be followed over many years, the conclusions depended on cross-sectional statistical analysis. Abundant cord blood beta clonotypes had fewer insertions, young adult naive repertoires showed a similar but weaker trend, and memory repertoires showed no such trend.

CDR1 and CDR2 were assigned from the germline V gene as SGDLS and YYNGEE. V is shortened by 0 bases, J by 2 bases, and the region joining them spans 8 bases. The CDR3 runs 14 residues from the cysteine to the phenylalanine. Only the CDR3 DNA stays, 42 bases, in frame from base 1. In addition, the sample was reused for a study of yellow fever vaccine responses in identical twins. From that second study: According to the authors, in identical twins the way T cells responded to vaccination appeared partly convergent and partly personalized. Focusing on identical twins, the study followed the T cell clones that responded to the vaccine, and did so with precision.

Recombination linked TRBV9 to TRBJ2-5; perhaps TRBD2 is the D gene, with 6 bases matching. Input material: memory (CD45RO+) T cells sorted from blood. The sample's cell subset or site, from its label and the paper: CD45RO+ enriched T cells. The source is a young woman in good health. This receptor carries the CDR3 CASSVAGVQETQYF. The DNA sequence is as follows: TGTGCCAGCAGCGTAGCGGGGGTGCAAGAGACCCAGTACTTC. The CDR3 plus the reference TRBV9 and TRBJ2-5 genes for the other parts give the full variable domain: DSGVTQTPKHLITATGQRVTLRCSPRSGDLSVYWYQQSLDQGLQFLIQYYNGEERAKGNILERFSAQQFPDLHSELNLSSLELGDSALYFCASSVAGVQETQYFGPGTRLLVL.